This record looks at one TCR beta chain sequence and its context. Antigen: not known. The data belong to a study of graft-versus-host responses after intestinal transplantation. Study-level information: Recipients uniformly received anti-thymocyte globulin induction, followed by tacrolimus and steroids for about 3 years. Study-wide points: In patients with graft-donor T cell macrochimerism, allograft graft-versus-host to host-versus-graft clonal ratios were high.

Method: immunoSEQ multiplex PCR; TCRdb's copy keeps in-frame clones and lacks some. The sample contains some 85,000 clones, around 93% of which appear only once. The CDR3 contains 16 residues. V lost 8 bases, J lost 0 bases, and 17 bases lay in between. Germline lookup yields CDR1 LGHNA and CDR2 YSLEER. The rearrangement uses TRBV4-3 and TRBJ1-5, with D tentatively TRBD1 (5 bases). The input for sequencing was unstimulated CD8+ T cells sorted from spleen or lymph node cells, taken before transplant. The receptor comes from a human donor who was the organ donor for an intestinal transplant. In nucleotides, the CDR3 is TGCGCCAGCTCCCCCCAAGGGGCATATAGCAATCAGCCCCAGCATTTT. Translation gives CASSPQGAYSNQPQHF.